Following are 2 T cell receptor beta chains from one sample sequenced in a study of blood T cell repertoires in COVID-19. Only in-frame clones appear in the TCRdb table, and some are missing; sequencing was by immunoSEQ multiplex PCR. In the table there are just under 350,000 clones, around four fifths of which are singletons. The sample consisted of peripheral blood. These receptors were taken from a man younger than 40 with active or convalescent COVID-19.

This clone has a single count. V and J are TRBV11-2 and TRBJ2-7; possible D gene TRBD1, 6 bases. CDR1 and CDR2 from the germline V gene are SGHAT and FQNNGV. The CDR3 runs 16 residues. The V end lost 0 bases, the J end lost 5 bases, and 17 bases lay between the germline ends. The CDR3 nucleotides read TGTGCCAGCAGCTTAGAAAGGGACACCAGAGAGGACGAGCAGTACTTC. It encodes CASSLERDTREDEQYF.

The chain is built from TRBV4-3 and TRBJ1-1; TRBD1 matches 7 bases. The length of the CDR3 is 16 residues. Germline assignment: CDR1 LGHNA and CDR2 YSLEER. Trimming took 4 bases from V and 5 from J; bases not matched to a gene: 13. CDR3 bases: TGCGCCAGCAGCCCCGGGGTGACAGGGCTGGGAACTGAAGCTTTCTTT. Translating it yields CASSPGVTGLGTEAFF.